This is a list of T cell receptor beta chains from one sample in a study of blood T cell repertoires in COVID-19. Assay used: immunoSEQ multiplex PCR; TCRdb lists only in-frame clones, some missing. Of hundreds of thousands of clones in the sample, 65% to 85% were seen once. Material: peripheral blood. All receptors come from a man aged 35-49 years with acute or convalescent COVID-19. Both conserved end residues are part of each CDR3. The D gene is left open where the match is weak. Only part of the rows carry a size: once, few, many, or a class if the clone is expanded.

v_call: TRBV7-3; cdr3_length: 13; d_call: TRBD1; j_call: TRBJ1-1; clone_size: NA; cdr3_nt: TGTGCCAGCAGCCGCCAGGGGGTCAGTGAAGCTTTCTTT; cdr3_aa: CASSRQGVSEAFF
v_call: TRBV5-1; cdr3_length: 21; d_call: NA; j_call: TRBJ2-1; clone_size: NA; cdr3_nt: TGCGCCAGCAGCTACTCTTCCTCGCGGCGGGCCCAGCGAAGCTCCTACAATGAGCAGTTCTTC; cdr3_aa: CASSYSSSRRAQRSSYNEQFF
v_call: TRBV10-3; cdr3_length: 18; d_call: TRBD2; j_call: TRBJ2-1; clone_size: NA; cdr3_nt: TGTGCCATCAGTGAGCCTGGACTAGCGGGAGGGCCTATGGATGAGCAGTTCTTC; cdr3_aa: CAISEPGLAGGPMDEQFF
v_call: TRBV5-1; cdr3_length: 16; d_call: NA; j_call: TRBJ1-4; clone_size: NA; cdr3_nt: TGCGCCAGCAGCATTACGCAGGCTACAACTAATGAAAAACTGTTTTTT; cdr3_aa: CASSITQATTNEKLFF
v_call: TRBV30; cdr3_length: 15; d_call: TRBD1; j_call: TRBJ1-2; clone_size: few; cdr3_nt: TGTGCCTGGAGTCACAGGGGCGGGGCGGACTATGGCTACACCTTC; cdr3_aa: CAWSHRGGADYGYTF
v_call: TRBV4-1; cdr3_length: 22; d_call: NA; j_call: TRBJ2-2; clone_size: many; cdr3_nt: TGCGCCAGCAGCCACCTCGGGACAGGGCATCTAACGGGAGGGGGGAACACCGGGGAGCTGTTTTTT; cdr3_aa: CASSHLGTGHLTGGGNTGELFF
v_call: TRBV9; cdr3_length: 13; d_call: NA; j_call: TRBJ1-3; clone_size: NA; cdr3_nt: TGTGCCAGCGGCCGGTCGGAGGGAAACACCATATATTTT; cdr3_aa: CASGRSEGNTIYF
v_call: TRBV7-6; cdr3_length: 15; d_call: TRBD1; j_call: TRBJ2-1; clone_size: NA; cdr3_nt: TGTGCCAGCAGCTTAGTGGGCCGGACAGGGCGCGAGCAGTTCTTC; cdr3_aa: CASSLVGRTGREQFF
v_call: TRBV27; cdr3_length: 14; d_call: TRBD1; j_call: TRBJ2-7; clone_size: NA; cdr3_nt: TGTGCCAGCGGCCCGACAGGGATTACCTACGAGCAGTACTTC; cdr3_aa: CASGPTGITYEQYF
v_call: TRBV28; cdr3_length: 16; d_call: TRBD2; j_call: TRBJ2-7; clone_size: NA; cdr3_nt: TGTGCCAGCAGTCGATCTCCTAGCGGGAGCCCATACGAGCAGTACTTC; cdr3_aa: CASSRSPSGSPYEQYF
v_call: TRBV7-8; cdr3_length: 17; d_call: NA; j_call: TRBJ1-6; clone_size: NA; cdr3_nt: TGTGCCAGCAGCTTATCGTCAGGGCTCATTTATAATTCACCCCTCCACTTT; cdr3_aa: CASSLSSGLIYNSPLHF
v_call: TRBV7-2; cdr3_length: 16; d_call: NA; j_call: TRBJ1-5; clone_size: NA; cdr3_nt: TGTGCCAGCAGCTCTCAACCCGGGGGTCGGAATCAGCCCCAGCATTTT; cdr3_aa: CASSSQPGGRNQPQHF
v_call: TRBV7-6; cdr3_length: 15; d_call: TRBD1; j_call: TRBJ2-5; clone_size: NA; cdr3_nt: TGTGCCAGCAGCTATCAGGGACAGGCCCAAGAGACCCAGTACTTC; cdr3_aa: CASSYQGQAQETQYF
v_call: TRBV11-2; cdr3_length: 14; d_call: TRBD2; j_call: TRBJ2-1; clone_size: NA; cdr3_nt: TGTGCCAGCAGCTCCGGACTAGCGGGGAATGAGCAGTTCTTC; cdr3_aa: CASSSGLAGNEQFF
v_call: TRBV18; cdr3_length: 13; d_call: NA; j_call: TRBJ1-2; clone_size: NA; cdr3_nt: TGTGCCAGCTCACTCGGGACGGAGGGGGGCTACACCTTC; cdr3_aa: CASSLGTEGGYTF
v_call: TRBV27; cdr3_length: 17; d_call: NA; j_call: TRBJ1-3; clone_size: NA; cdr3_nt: TGTGCCAGCAGTCCCACCCGAAACAGGGAGACTGGAAACACCATATATTTT; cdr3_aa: CASSPTRNRETGNTIYF